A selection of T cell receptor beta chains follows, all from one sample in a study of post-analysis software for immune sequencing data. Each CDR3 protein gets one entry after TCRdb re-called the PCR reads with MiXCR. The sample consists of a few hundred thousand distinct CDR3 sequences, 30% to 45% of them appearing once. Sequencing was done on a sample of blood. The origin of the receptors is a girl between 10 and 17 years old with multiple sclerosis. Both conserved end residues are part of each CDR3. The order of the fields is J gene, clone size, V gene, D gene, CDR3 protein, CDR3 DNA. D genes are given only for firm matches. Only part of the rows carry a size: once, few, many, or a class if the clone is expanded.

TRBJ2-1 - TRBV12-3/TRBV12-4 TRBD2 CASSLEGLSGHYNEQFF TGTGCCAGCAGTTTAGAGGGCCTTAGCGGGCATTACAATGAGCAGTTCTTC
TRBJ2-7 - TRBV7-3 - CASSSLERGEQYF TGTGCCAGCAGCTCCCTCGAAAGAGGCGAGCAGTACTTC
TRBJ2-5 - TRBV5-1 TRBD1 CASSRGGSGQETQYF TGCGCCAGCAGCCGAGGGGGCTCGGGACAAGAGACCCAGTACTTC
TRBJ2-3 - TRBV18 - CASSPKTRDTQYF TGTGCCAGCTCACCAAAAACTAGGGATACGCAGTATTTT
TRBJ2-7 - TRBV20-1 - CSARKDEQYF TGCAGTGCTCGGAAGGACGAGCAGTACTTC
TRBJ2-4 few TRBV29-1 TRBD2 CSVRGGGVIQYF TGCAGCGTCCGGGGGGGCGGTGTCATTCAGTACTTC
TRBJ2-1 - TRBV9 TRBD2 CASSVATWASGGLSYNEQFF TGTGCCAGCAGCGTAGCTACGTGGGCTAGCGGGGGGCTCTCCTACAATGAGCAGTTCTTC
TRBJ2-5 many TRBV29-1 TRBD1 CSASRDRGVKTQYF TGCAGCGCCAGCAGGGACAGGGGCGTCAAGACCCAGTACTTC
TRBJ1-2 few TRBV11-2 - CASSTGRLLGYGYTF TGTGCCAGCAGCACGGGACGCCTTCTTGGCTATGGCTACACCTTC
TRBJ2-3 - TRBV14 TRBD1 CASSQGQPYTDTQYF TGTGCCAGCAGCCAGGGACAGCCCTACACAGATACGCAGTATTTT
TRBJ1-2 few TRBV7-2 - CASSATNRDINYGYTF TGTGCCAGCAGCGCGACCAACAGGGATATTAACTATGGCTACACCTTC
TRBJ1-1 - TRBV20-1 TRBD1 CSAREGTGLDTEAFF TGCAGTGCTAGAGAGGGGACAGGTCTCGACACTGAAGCTTTCTTT
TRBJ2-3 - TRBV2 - CASKLLVAVENTQYF TGTGCCAGCAAGCTCCTCGTGGCGGTTGAGAATACGCAGTATTTT
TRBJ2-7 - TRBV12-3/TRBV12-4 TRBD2 CASVMAGGTSEQYF TGTGCCAGCGTGATGGCGGGGGGGACCAGCGAGCAGTACTTC
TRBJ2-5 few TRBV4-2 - CASSQVLTGETQYF TGTGCCAGCAGCCAAGTCTTAACGGGAGAGACCCAGTACTTC
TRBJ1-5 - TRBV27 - CASSLSQQGARPQHF TGTGCCAGCAGTTTATCGCAACAGGGTGCTCGGCCCCAGCATTTT
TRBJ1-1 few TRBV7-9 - CASSLGAQTEAFF TGTGCCAGCAGCTTAGGGGCCCAGACGGAAGCTTTCTTT
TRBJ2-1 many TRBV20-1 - CSAFLVGNYNEQFF TGCAGTGCTTTCCTAGTGGGGAATTACAATGAGCAGTTCTTC
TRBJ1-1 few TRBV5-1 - CASSWAGENTEAFF TGCGCCAGCAGCTGGGCCGGAGAGAACACTGAAGCTTTCTTT
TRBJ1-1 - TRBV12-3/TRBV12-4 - CASSSNRVGNTEAFF TGTGCCAGCAGTTCCAACAGGGTAGGGAACACTGAAGCTTTCTTT
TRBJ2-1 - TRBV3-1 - CASSQSRDGHEQFF TGTGCCAGCAGCCAATCGCGAGATGGCCATGAGCAGTTCTTC
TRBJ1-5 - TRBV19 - CASSMVLGNQPQHF TGTGCCAGTAGTATGGTATTAGGGAATCAGCCCCAGCATTTT
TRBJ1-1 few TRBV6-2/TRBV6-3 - CASRDQNTEAFF TGTGCCAGCAGAGATCAGAACACTGAAGCTTTCTTT
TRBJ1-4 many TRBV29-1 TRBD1 CSGRQGATNEKLFF TGCAGCGGCCGACAGGGTGCAACTAATGAAAAACTGTTTTTT
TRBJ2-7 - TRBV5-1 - CASSSMGQGTDEQYF TGCGCCAGCAGCTCAATGGGTCAGGGTACGGACGAGCAGTACTTC
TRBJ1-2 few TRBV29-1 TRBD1 CSVKFFRDRGLYGYTF TGCAGCGTTAAATTTTTTAGGGACAGGGGGCTCTATGGCTACACCTTC
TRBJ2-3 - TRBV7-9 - CATGREVSTDTQYF TGTGCCACTGGCAGGGAGGTGAGCACAGATACGCAGTATTTT
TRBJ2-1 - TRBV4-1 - CASSQEAGLHNEQFF TGCGCCAGCAGCCAAGAGGCAGGGCTTCACAATGAGCAGTTCTTC
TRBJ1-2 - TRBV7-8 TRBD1 CASSSRGTVSPYGYTF TGTGCCAGCAGCTCCCGTGGGACAGTTAGTCCCTATGGCTACACCTTC
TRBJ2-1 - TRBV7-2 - CACTKDSSSYNEQFF TGTGCCTGCACCAAGGACTCTAGCTCCTACAATGAGCAGTTCTTC
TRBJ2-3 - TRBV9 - CASSVVADTDTQYF TGTGCCAGCAGCGTAGTGGCAGACACAGATACGCAGTATTTT
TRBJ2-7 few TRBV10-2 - CASSVNRDASYEQYF TGCGCCAGCAGCGTCAATAGGGACGCCTCCTACGAGCAGTACTTC
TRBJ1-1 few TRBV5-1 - CASTANGYTEAFF TGCGCCAGCACGGCCAACGGCTACACTGAAGCTTTCTTT
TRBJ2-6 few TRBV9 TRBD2 CASTTGGYSGANVLTF TGTGCCAGCACAACGGGGGGGTACTCTGGGGCCAACGTCCTGACTTTC
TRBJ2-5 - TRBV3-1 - CASSQSYGGQETQYF TGTGCCAGCAGCCAAAGTTATGGGGGGCAAGAGACCCAGTACTTC
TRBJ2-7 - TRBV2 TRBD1 CASSEGPRTGRREQYF TGTGCCAGCAGTGAGGGCCCTAGGACAGGCCGGAGGGAGCAGTACTTC
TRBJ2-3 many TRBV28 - CASRRTGTDTQYF TGTGCCAGCAGGAGGACAGGCACAGATACGCAGTATTTT
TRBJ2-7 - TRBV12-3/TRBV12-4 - CASSLGLGTKSYEQYF TGTGCCAGCAGTTTAGGACTTGGGACAAAATCCTACGAGCAGTACTTC
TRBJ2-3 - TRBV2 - CASSSHSSTDTQYF TGTGCCAGCAGTTCCCATTCTAGCACAGATACGCAGTATTTT
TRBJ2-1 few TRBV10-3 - CAISGQEDNEQFF TGTGCCATCAGTGGACAGGAGGACAATGAGCAGTTCTTC
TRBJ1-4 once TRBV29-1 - CSVGGEGSEKLFF TGCAGCGTCGGGGGAGAGGGTAGTGAAAAACTGTTTTTT
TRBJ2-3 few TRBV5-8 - CASSLFPSTDTQYF TGTGCCAGCAGCTTGTTCCCGAGCACAGATACGCAGTATTTT
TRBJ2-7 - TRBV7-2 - CASSLGLGAYEQYF TGTGCCAGCAGCTTAGGCTTAGGAGCCTACGAGCAGTACTTC
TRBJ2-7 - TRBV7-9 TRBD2 CASSLSGTGNEQYF TGTGCCAGCAGCTTGAGCGGGACGGGTAACGAGCAGTACTTC
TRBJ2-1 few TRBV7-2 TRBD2 CASSSEAGAEQFF TGTGCCAGCAGCTCAGAAGCGGGGGCCGAGCAGTTCTTC
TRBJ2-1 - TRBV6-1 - CASSELGSSYNEQLF TGTGCCAGCAGTGAACTAGGCAGCTCCTACAATGAGCAGTTATTC
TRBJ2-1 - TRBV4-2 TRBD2 CASSLAASGGAGEQFF TGTGCCAGCAGCCTCGCGGCGAGCGGGGGGGCGGGTGAGCAGTTCTTC